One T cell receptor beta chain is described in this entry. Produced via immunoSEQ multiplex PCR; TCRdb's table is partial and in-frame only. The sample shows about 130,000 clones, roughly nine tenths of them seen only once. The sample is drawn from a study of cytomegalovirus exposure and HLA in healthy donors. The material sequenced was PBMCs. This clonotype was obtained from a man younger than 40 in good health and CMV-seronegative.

The CDR3 DNA reads as TGTGCCAGCAGTGTCCAAGGGGGCCCCGGGGAGCTGTTTTTT. This encodes CASSVQGGPGELFF. The chain carries TRBV28 and TRBJ2-2; TRBD1 aligns across 7 bases. The CDR3 covers 14 residues. The germline V gene encodes CDR1 MDHEN and CDR2 SYDVKM. V gave up 5 bases and J gave up 6 bases; unmatched junction bases: 6.